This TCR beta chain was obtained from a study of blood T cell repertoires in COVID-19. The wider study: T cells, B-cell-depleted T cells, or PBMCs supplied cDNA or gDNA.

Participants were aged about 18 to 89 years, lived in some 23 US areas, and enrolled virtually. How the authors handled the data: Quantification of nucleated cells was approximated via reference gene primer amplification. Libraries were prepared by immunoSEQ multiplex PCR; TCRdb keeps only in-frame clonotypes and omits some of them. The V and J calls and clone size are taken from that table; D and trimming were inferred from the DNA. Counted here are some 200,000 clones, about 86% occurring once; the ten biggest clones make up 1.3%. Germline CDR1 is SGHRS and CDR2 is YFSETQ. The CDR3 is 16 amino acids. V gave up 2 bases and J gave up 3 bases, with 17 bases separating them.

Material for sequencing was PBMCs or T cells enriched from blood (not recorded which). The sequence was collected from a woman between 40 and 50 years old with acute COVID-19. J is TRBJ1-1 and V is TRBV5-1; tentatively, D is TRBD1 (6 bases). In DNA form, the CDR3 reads TGCGCCAGCAGCTTTTTCCAACACAGGGATTACACTGAAGCTTTCTTT. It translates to CASSFFQHRDYTEAFF.